The next 12 T cell receptor beta chains were all read from a single sample in a study of blood T cell repertoires in COVID-19. TCRdb's copy holds only in-frame clones and misses some; the assay was immunoSEQ multiplex PCR. The sample includes roughly 250,000 clones, 70% to 90% of them seen just once. Sequenced: peripheral blood. The receptors were gathered from a man aged 45-60 years with acute or convalescent COVID-19.

This rearrangement joins TRBV19 to TRBJ1-1, with TRBD1 matching over 7 bases. CDR3 length equals 12 residues. Per the germline V gene, CDR1 is LNHDA and CDR2 is SQIVND (reference sequence). J gave up 11 bases and V 4 bases, and 7 bases lay outside the gene matches. CDR3 coding DNA: TGTGCCAGTAGTAGACAGGGACCGGGGGCTTTCTTT. Amino acids: CASSRQGPGAFF.

This chain links TRBV5-1 with TRBJ1-1; TRBD1 is a possible D gene (6 bases). The V end was cut by 4 bases, the J end by 0 bases, with 10 bases between. The CDR3 is 14 residues long. The V gene's germline CDR1 is SGHRS and CDR2 YFSETQ. The CDR3 DNA is TGCGCCAGCAGCCTACGGACAGTGAACACTGAAGCTTTCTTT. It encodes CASSLRTVNTEAFF.

This clone was detected only a few times. DNA for the CDR3: TGCAGCGTTGAGCCTAACACAGATACGCAGTATTTT. The encoded protein is CSVEPNTDTQYF. The chain uses TRBV29-1 and TRBJ2-3; D gene unclear. Looked up from germline, CDR1 is SQVTM and CDR2 is ANQGSEA. The V end was cut by 3 bases, the J end by 2 bases, with 6 bases between. This CDR3 has 12 residues.

CDR3 amino acids: CASRAQTASYEQYF. As DNA, the CDR3 is TGTGCCAGTAGAGCACAAACAGCCTCCTACGAGCAGTACTTC. V usage is TRBV19 and J usage is TRBJ2-7; D gene uncertain. Germline V gene lookup returns CDR1 LNHDA and CDR2 SQIVND (reference sequence). V was pared by 6 bases and J by 0 bases, with 12 bases between. The CDR3 loop spans 14 amino acids.

This rearrangement joins TRBV7-9 to TRBJ1-2; D gene unclear. CDR1 SEHNR and CDR2 FQNEAQ come from the germline V gene (reference sequence). V lost 1 base and J 1 base, leaving 10 bases between the germline ends. The CDR3 covers 15 residues. The CDR3 sequence is CASSLGNRNNYGYTF. Written as DNA, the CDR3 is TGTGCCAGCAGCTTAGGGAACAGAAATAACTATGGCTACACCTTC.

The chain joins TRBV5-1 to TRBJ1-6; 7 nucleotides line up with TRBD1. Germline CDR1 and CDR2: SGHRS and YFSETQ. After removal of 4 bases from V and 4 bases from J, the junction contained 5 bases not matched to a gene. The CDR3 sequence is 15 residues long. The CDR3 nucleotides are TGCGCCAGCAGCGGGGGGACAGATTATAATTCACCCCTCCACTTT. This translates into CASSGGTDYNSPLHF.

This chain joins TRBV4-1 and TRBJ2-3; 12 nucleotides agree with TRBD2. The CDR3 totals 19 residues. In germline, CDR1 is MGHRA, CDR2 YSYEKL. Trimming removed 2 bases from V and 4 bases from J; junction bases left unmatched: 13. CDR3 in DNA: TGCGCCAGCAGCCAACAATGGCTAGCGGGGGGGCCTTCGGCAGATACGCAGTATTTT. It encodes CASSQQWLAGGPSADTQYF.

For this clone: Sequence at one end of the junction differs from germline and may be a read error. The chain carries TRBV5-1 and TRBJ2-2; D perhaps matches TRBD2 (7 bases). This CDR3 is 15 amino acids long. Germline values: CDR1 SGHRS, CDR2 YFSETQ. The CDR3, as DNA: TGCGCCAGCAGCTCTGCGGGGGCGAATACCGGGGAGCTGTTTTTT. Its protein product is CASSSAGANTGELFF.

The chain uses TRBV6-5 and TRBJ2-7, with D maybe TRBD1 (6 bases). V was shortened by 4 bases and J by 4 bases, with 17 bases between the two germline ends. Looked up from germline, CDR1 is MNHEY and CDR2 is SVGAGI. The length of the CDR3 is 15 residues. DNA of the CDR3: TGTGCCAGCAGTTCTCTACCCGGGACACTTTACGAGCAGTACTTC. Protein sequence: CASSSLPGTLYEQYF.

This clone has just a few counts. The rearrangement links TRBV2 to TRBJ1-3; D is unresolved. Germline loops: CDR1 SNHLY, CDR2 FYNNEI. Trimming shortened V by 5 bases and J by 0 bases, and 8 bases separated the two germline ends. This CDR3 has 14 amino acids. CDR3 residues: CASSISSSGNTIYF. CDR3 nucleotide sequence: TGTGCCAGCAGTATCTCGAGCTCTGGAAACACCATATATTTT.

CDR3 in amino acids: CASSPLAGMGQETQYF. The DNA of the CDR3 is TGTGCCAGCAGTCCCCTAGCGGGAATGGGCCAAGAGACCCAGTACTTC. This chain connects TRBV28 to TRBJ2-5; 9 positions match TRBD2. With 5 bases clipped from V and 1 base from J, the junction kept 8 bases outside the gene matches. The V gene's germline CDR1 is MDHEN and CDR2 SYDVKM. The CDR3 has 16 residues.

Only a few counts were recorded for this clone. The gene calls are TRBV5-5 and TRBJ1-2; 8 bases line up with TRBD1. The length of the CDR3 is 14 residues. Germline CDR1 is SGHKS and CDR2 is YYEKEE (reference sequence). V was pared by 0 bases and J by 6 bases, with 4 bases of the junction left unmatched. CDR3 in DNA: TGTGCCAGCAGCTTGGGGGGACAGGTGCATGGCTACACCTTC. This encodes CASSLGGQVHGYTF.